This TCR beta chain was profiled in a study of monozygotic twins with inflammatory bowel disease. General study results and limits: A single strong clonotype or signal linked to IBD was not supported.

There are 13 residues in the CDR3. Germline loops: CDR1 SGHRS, CDR2 YFSETQ. TCRdb re-called the 5' RACE reads, yielding one record per CDR3 amino acid sequence without DNA. The sample's table shows some 160,000 distinct CDR3 sequences. Remarks on this clonotype: Its cognate antigen is unknown.

The sequence was collected from a human donor with ulcerative colitis or Crohn's disease, or a healthy co-twin of an affected twin (not recorded which). Material for sequencing was blood. The chain couples TRBV5-1 to TRBJ1-1. The CDR3 here is CASSAMTDTEAFF. The whole variable domain, filled in from reference TRBV5-1 and TRBJ1-1, reads KAGVTQTPRYLIKTRGQQVTLSCSPISGHRSVSWYQQTPGQGLQFLFEYFSETQRNKGNFPGRFSGRQFSNSRSEMNVSTLELGDSALYLCASSAMTDTEAFFGQGTRLTVV.